This note documents a single T cell receptor (beta chain) sequence. Sequencing used immunoSEQ multiplex PCR; TCRdb keeps in-frame clones, though not all of them. This sample has 100,000 to 130,000 clones; about 90% occur once, and the top ten carry roughly 8.7%. These data come from a study of T cell responses to AZD1222 COVID-19 vaccine. The CDR3 runs to 16 residues. Germline CDR1 reads MNHEY; CDR2 reads SVGAGI. Trimming stripped 2 bases from V and 0 bases from J, with 13 bases between. The sequenced sample was peripheral blood, obtained 28 days after the second AZD1222 dose. The gene calls are TRBV6-5 and TRBJ1-1; D unclear. The receptor comes from an adult who received the AZD1222 COVID-19 vaccine. This chain's CDR3 is CASSYTEWAMNTEAFF. For the CDR3, the DNA is TGTGCCAGCAGTTACACAGAATGGGCCATGAACACTGAAGCTTTCTTT.